These 24 T cell receptor beta chains were sequenced from one sample in a study of blood T cell repertoires in COVID-19. Profiled with immunoSEQ multiplex PCR; TCRdb holds only in-frame clones, not every one. The data contain about 100,000 clones, roughly 79% of them seen just once; the ten biggest clones take up roughly an eighth. The sequenced sample was peripheral blood. These receptor sequences come from a woman between 65 and 79 years old with acute or convalescent COVID-19.

Notes on this clone: Relative to the germline gene, one junction end is altered; a read error may explain this. Other DNA sequences within the sample encode an identical CDR3. The chain uses TRBV19 and TRBJ2-7, with 9 positions matching TRBD1. The CDR3 loop spans 15 amino acids. Germline V gene lookup returns CDR1 LNHDA and CDR2 SQIVND (reference sequence). The DNA of the CDR3 is TGTGCCAGTAGACAGGGACAGGGTGGCTCCTACGAGCAATACTTC. Translating gives CASRQGQGGSYEQYF. The full variable domain, with the rest looked up from reference TRBV19 and TRBJ2-7, is DGGITQSPKYLFRKEGQNVTLSCEQNLNHDAMYWYRQDPGQGLRLIYYSQIVNDFQKGDIAEGYSVSREKKESFPLTVTSAQKNPTAFYLCASRQGQGGSYEQYFGPGTRLTVT.

The gene calls are TRBV7-3 and TRBJ1-4; D might be TRBD1 (6 bases). The germline V gene has CDR1 SGHTA and CDR2 FQGTGA. This CDR3 comprises 14 residues. V lost 11 bases and J 5 bases, leaving 18 bases between the germline ends. The CDR3 DNA is TGTGCCCGCCCTCACAGGGCCTCCAATGAAAAACTGTTTTTT. Its translation: CARPHRASNEKLFF.

The table lists this clone with a few counts. The chain carries TRBV13 and TRBJ1-2; 11 bases agree with TRBD1. With 7 bases clipped from V and 7 bases from J, the junction kept 5 bases outside the gene matches. Germline assignment: CDR1 PRHDT and CDR2 FYEKMQ (reference sequence). CDR3 length equals 13 residues. DNA for the CDR3: TGTGCCAGCAACGGACAGGGGGCACGTGGCTACACCTTC. Translated, it gives CASNGQGARGYTF.

This chain connects TRBV9 to TRBJ1-4; D possibly corresponds to TRBD1 (5 bases). The CDR3 length is 14 residues. Germline V gives CDR1 SGDLS, CDR2 YYNGEE. Trimming pared 0 bases from V and 10 bases from J, leaving 13 bases between. CDR3 amino acids: CASSVGRYQGKLFF. CDR3 nucleotide sequence: TGTGCCAGCAGCGTAGGACGGTATCAGGGAAAACTGTTTTTT.

The V gene is TRBV12-5, the J gene TRBJ2-3, with D tentatively TRBD2 (5 bases). The V end was cut by 8 bases, the J end by 4 bases, with 16 bases between. CDR3 length: 14 residues. Germline lookup yields CDR1 LGHNT and CDR2 FRNRAP. CDR3 in amino acids: CASRAGTASDTQYF. For the CDR3, the DNA is TGTGCTAGTCGGGCGGGCACGGCATCAGATACGCAGTATTTT.

The rearrangement links TRBV9 to TRBJ1-2; D uncertain. The CDR3 extends over 12 amino acids. Trimming stripped 4 bases from V and 6 bases from J, with 10 bases between. Per germline, CDR1 SGDLS and CDR2 YYNGEE. The DNA for the CDR3 is TGTGCCAGCAGCCCCCCCGGGGATGGCTACACCTTC. Translated: CASSPPGDGYTF.

This chain connects TRBV19 to TRBJ2-7; 11 bases line up with TRBD1. The CDR3 runs 14 residues. Germline V CDR1 and CDR2: LNHDA, SQIVND (reference sequence). With V trimmed by 5 bases and J by 7 bases, 7 bases remained unmatched. CDR3 nucleotides: TGTGCCAGTAGTGACGGACAGGGGGCAGGGGAGCAGTACTTC. Its protein product is CASSDGQGAGEQYF.

The rearrangement links TRBV14 to TRBJ2-4, with 9 bases identical to TRBD1. The CDR3 is 18 residues long. Per germline, CDR1 SGHDN and CDR2 FVKESK. Trimming cost V 4 bases and J 0 bases; bases outside gene matches: 10. The CDR3 DNA is TGTGCCAGCAGCCCGATCAGGACAGGGGACCAAGCCAAAAACATTCAGTACTTC. Its protein product is CASSPIRTGDQAKNIQYF.

The chain combines TRBV3-1 (or the pseudogene TRBV3-2) with TRBJ1-1; 9 bases map to TRBD1. With V trimmed by 1 base and J by 6 bases, 6 bases remained unmatched. CDR1 LGHDT and CDR2 YNNKEL come from the germline V gene (reference sequence). The CDR3 runs 15 residues. CDR3 protein: CASSQASGQGSEAFF. The CDR3 DNA is TGTGCCAGCAGCCAAGCGAGCGGACAGGGGTCTGAAGCTTTCTTT.

The chain couples TRBV3-1 (or the pseudogene TRBV3-2) to TRBJ1-2; unclear D gene. The CDR3 consists of 14 residues. Germline CDR1 LGHDT, CDR2 YNNKEL (reference sequence). Trimming cost V 7 bases and J 3 bases, with 15 bases left between them. As DNA, the CDR3 is TGTGCCAGCACGGGGTCCCCGGGCCACTATGGCTACACCTTC. Encoded protein: CASTGSPGHYGYTF.

This clone was seen more than once but under ten times. The J gene is TRBJ2-1, the V gene TRBV12-3 or TRBV12-4; 7 nucleotides agree with TRBD1. The length of the CDR3 is 12 residues. Trimming cost V 11 bases and J 10 bases; bases outside gene matches: 11. The CDR3 sequence is CACKRQGREQFF. The CDR3 DNA is TGTGCCTGTAAGCGACAGGGTAGGGAGCAGTTCTTC.

The chain couples TRBV29-1 to TRBJ1-2; 7 bases match TRBD1. V shed 7 bases and J 4 bases; nucleotides not matched to a gene: 9. CDR1 is SQVTM and CDR2 is ANQGSEA in the germline V gene. The CDR3 runs to 13 residues. This CDR3 is CSAYDRALYGYTF. CDR3 bases: TGCAGCGCCTACGACAGGGCTCTCTATGGCTACACCTTC.

The chain is built from TRBV20-1 and TRBJ2-3, with D tentatively TRBD2 (5 bases). Germline-derived CDR1 and CDR2 are DFQATT and SNEGSKA (reference sequence). Deletions cut 5 bases from V and 9 bases from J, with 12 bases between. The CDR3 extends over 11 amino acids. CDR3 protein: CSAPRAETQYF. CDR3 nucleotide sequence: TGCAGTGCTCCGAGGGCGGAGACGCAGTATTTT.

The sample holds a few counts of this clone. The chain joins TRBV19 to TRBJ1-1; D is unclear. The CDR3 totals 14 residues. Per the germline V gene, CDR1 is LNHDA and CDR2 is SQIVND (reference sequence). The V end lost 3 bases, the J end lost 5 bases, and 13 bases lay between the germline ends. CDR3 region: CASSMVAGLTEAFF. CDR3 sequence (DNA): TGTGCCAGTAGTATGGTTGCAGGCTTGACTGAAGCTTTCTTT.

As concerns this clone: The junction shows a germline mismatch at one end, possibly a read error. The chain carries TRBV3-1 (or the pseudogene TRBV3-2) and TRBJ1-3; 8 bases align to TRBD1. Germline values: CDR1 LGHDT, CDR2 YNNKEL (reference sequence). CDR3 length: 15 residues. The CDR3 DNA is TGTGCCAGCAGCCCTTCTGGAACAGGGGGAAGCACCATATATTTT. This encodes CASSPSGTGGSTIYF.

This clone was seen only once. This chain links TRBV30 with TRBJ1-4; D ambiguous. CDR3 length: 13 amino acids. Germline loops: CDR1 GTSNPN, CDR2 SVGIG (reference sequence). Trimming took 3 bases from V and 5 from J, leaving 10 bases between them. In nucleotides, the CDR3 is TGTGCCTGGAGATTGTCCCAGAATGAAAAACTGTTTTTT. Translating it yields CAWRLSQNEKLFF.

This clone has only a few counts. V gene TRBV4-3 combines with J gene TRBJ1-1, with a possible D match to TRBD1 (5 bases). The CDR3 is 14 amino acids. The V end lost 3 bases, the J end lost 7 bases, and 15 bases lay between the germline ends. Germline V gene sequence: CDR1 LGHNA, CDR2 YSLEER. The CDR3 DNA sequence: TGCGCCAGCAGCCAGACCTCTAGGGGTCGTGAAGCTTTCTTT. It translates to CASSQTSRGREAFF.

Worth noting for this clone: Other DNA sequences in this specimen translate into the identical CDR3. The chain couples TRBV19 to TRBJ1-5, with 9 bases lining up with TRBD1. This CDR3 comprises 22 residues. The germline V gene has CDR1 LNHDA and CDR2 SQIVND (reference sequence). V lost 7 bases, J lost 0 bases, and 25 bases stayed unmatched. The CDR3 loop reads CASTSEGFHRTGEKNSNQPQHF. Here the CDR3 DNA reads TGTGCCAGTACCTCGGAGGGGTTTCATAGGACAGGGGAGAAAAATAGCAATCAGCCCCAGCATTTT.

This chain joins TRBV9 and TRBJ1-6; D unresolved. CDR3 length: 16 residues. Trimming took 0 bases from V and 7 from J, leaving 14 bases between them. CDR1 and CDR2 from the germline V gene are SGDLS and YYNGEE. DNA of the CDR3: TGTGCCAGCAGCGTAGGAGGGCGGGAAGGGAATTCACCCCTCCACTTT. It codes for CASSVGGREGNSPLHF.

This chain links TRBV4-2 with TRBJ1-4; 8 bases fit TRBD1. Trimming at V came to 6 bases and at J to 8 bases, leaving 8 bases not matched to a gene. CDR3 length: 14 amino acids. Germline V gene sequence: CDR1 LGHNA, CDR2 YNFKEQ. The CDR3 DNA follows: TGTGCCAGCAGACGTGGACAGGGACGAGAAAAACTGTTTTTT. Translated: CASRRGQGREKLFF.

The genes are TRBV6-4 and TRBJ2-3; D not certain. Deletions cut 3 bases from V and 2 bases from J, with 6 bases between. Germline lookup yields CDR1 MRHNA and CDR2 SNTAGT. This CDR3 region has 13 residues. The CDR3 loop is CASSEEHTDTQYF. The CDR3 coding sequence is TGTGCCAGCAGTGAAGAGCACACAGATACGCAGTATTTT.

The chain couples TRBV6-5 to TRBJ1-1; TRBD1 matches at 7 bases. This CDR3 has 14 residues. The V gene's germline CDR1 is MNHEY and CDR2 SVGAGI. V dropped 4 bases and J dropped 2; count of bases not matched to a gene: 4. The CDR3 region has the DNA TGTGCCAGCAGTTTTGGACAGGCCAACACTGAAGCTTTCTTT. Translating it yields CASSFGQANTEAFF.

The gene calls are TRBV9 and TRBJ1-1; possible D gene TRBD1, 6 bases. This CDR3 spans 15 amino acids. Germline CDR1 SGDLS, CDR2 YYNGEE. V lost 3 bases and J 4 bases, leaving 16 bases between the germline ends. CDR3 region: CASSEGGPSSTEAFF. DNA for the CDR3: TGTGCCAGCAGCGAGGGGGGGCCCAGCAGCACTGAAGCTTTCTTT.

The chain employs TRBV10-3 and TRBJ1-2; D not certain. Germline CDR1 ENHRY, CDR2 SYGVKD. V shed 0 bases and J shed 3 bases, with 8 bases lying between them. The CDR3 consists of 14 residues. The CDR3 sequence is CAISESAADYGYTF. The DNA for the CDR3 is TGTGCCATCAGTGAGTCAGCGGCAGACTATGGCTACACCTTC.